The T cell receptor (beta chain) under discussion was sequenced for a study of neurological immune-mediated disorders. There are many counts of this clonotype. TCRdb re-derived calls from the 5' RACE reads in MiXCR, one entry per CDR3 protein. The sample carries about 50,000 distinct CDR3 sequences, roughly 17% recorded once. This TCR was sampled from a man aged 55-75 years in good health. Source material: PBMCs.

The CDR3, as DNA: TGCAGTGCTGGGGACAGGGGGAATGAGCAGTTCTTC. This translates into CSAGDRGNEQFF. This chain joins TRBV20-1 and TRBJ2-1, with 11 bases aligning to TRBD1. The V segment lost 5 bases and the J segment 7 bases; nucleotides outside the gene matches: 1. Looked up from germline, CDR1 is DFQATT and CDR2 is SNEGSKA (reference sequence). This CDR3 contains 12 residues.